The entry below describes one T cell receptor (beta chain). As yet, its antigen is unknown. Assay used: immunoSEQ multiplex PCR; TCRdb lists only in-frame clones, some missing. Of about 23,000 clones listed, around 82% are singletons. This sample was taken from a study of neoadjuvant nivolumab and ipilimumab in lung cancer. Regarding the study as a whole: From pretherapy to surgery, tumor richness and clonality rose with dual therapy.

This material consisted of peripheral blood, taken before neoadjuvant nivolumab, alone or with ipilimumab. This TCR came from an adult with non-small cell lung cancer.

The CDR3 spells CASTKRGDDEQFF. The CDR3 nucleotides read TGCGCCAGCACCAAGAGGGGTGATGATGAGCAGTTCTTC. The rearrangement links TRBV10-2 to TRBJ2-1, with D perhaps given as TRBD1 or TRBD2 (5 bases each). Germline V CDR1 and CDR2: WSHSY, SAAADI. V lost 7 bases to trimming and J lost 8 bases, with 15 bases between them. The CDR3 loop spans 13 amino acids.